This T cell receptor (beta chain) is drawn from a study of Ad26.COV2.S vaccination and SARS-CoV-2 variants. Study-level points and caveats: Similar non-spike TCR breadth was seen in vaccine and placebo recipients.

As for treatment: 19 received Ad26.COV2.S at low or high dose, single or two shots; 5 received placebo; per-sample allocation not given. Samples came from day 63 after the first vaccine or placebo injection. In regard to this clone: Its cognate antigen is unknown.

The length of the CDR3 is 18 residues. Clones were read by immunoSEQ multiplex PCR, and TCRdb kept only the in-frame ones, dropping some. The sample has some 290,000 clones, about 82% seen once; the top ten hold 2% to 2.5%. V is TRBV21-1 and J is TRBJ1-1; the table's D call, TRBD1, has no DNA check behind it. TRBV21-1 has pseudogene status. The sequence was collected from a person between 18 and 59 years old who received the Ad26.COV2.S COVID-19 vaccine or a placebo. Source: peripheral blood, taken in a trial of Ad26.COV2.S vaccine versus placebo. CDR3 in DNA: TGTGCCAGCAGCCACCCGTGGGACAGGGGGCCACAGGGCACTGAAGCTTTCTTT. It yields the protein CASSHPWDRGPQGTEAFF.